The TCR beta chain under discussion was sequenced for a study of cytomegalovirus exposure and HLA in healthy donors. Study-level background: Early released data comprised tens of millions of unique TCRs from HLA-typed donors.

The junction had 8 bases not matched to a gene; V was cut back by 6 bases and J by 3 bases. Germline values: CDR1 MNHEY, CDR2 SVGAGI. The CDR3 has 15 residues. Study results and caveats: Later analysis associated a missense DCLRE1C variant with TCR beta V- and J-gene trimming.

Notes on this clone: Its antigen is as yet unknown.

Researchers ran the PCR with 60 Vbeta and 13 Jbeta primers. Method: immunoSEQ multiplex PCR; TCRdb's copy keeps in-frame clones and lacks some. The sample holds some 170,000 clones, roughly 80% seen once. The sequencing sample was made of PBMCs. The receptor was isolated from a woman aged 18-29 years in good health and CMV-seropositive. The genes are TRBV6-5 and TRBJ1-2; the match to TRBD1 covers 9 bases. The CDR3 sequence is CASSRPGQGDYGYTF. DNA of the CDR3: TGTGCCAGCAGCCGGCCGGGACAGGGAGACTATGGCTACACCTTC.